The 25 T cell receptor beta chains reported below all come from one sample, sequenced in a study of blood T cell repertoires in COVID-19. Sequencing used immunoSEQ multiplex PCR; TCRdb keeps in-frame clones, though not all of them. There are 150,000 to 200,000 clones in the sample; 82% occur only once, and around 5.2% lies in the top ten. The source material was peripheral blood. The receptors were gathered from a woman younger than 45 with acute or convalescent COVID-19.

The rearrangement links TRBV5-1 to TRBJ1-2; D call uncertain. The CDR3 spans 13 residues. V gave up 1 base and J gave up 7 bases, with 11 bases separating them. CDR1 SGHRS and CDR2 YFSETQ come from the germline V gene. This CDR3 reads CASSLSVSGGYTF. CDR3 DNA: TGCGCCAGCAGCTTGTCAGTCTCGGGTGGCTACACCTTC.

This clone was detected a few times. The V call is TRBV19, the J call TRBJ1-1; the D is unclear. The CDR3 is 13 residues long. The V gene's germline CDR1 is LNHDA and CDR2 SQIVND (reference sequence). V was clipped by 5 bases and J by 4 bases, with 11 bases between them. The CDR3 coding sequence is TGTGCCAGTAGTTCTTTGCCGGGCACTGAAGCTTTCTTT. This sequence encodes CASSSLPGTEAFF. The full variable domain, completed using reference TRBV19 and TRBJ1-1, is DGGITQSPKYLFRKEGQNVTLSCEQNLNHDAMYWYRQDPGQGLRLIYYSQIVNDFQKGDIAEGYSVSREKKESFPLTVTSAQKNPTAFYLCASSSLPGTEAFFGQGTRLTVV.

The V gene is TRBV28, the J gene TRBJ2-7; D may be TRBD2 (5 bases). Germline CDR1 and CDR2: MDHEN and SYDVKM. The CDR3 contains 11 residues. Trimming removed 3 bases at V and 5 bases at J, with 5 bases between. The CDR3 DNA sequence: TGTGCCAGCAGTTTGCGGGACGAGCAGTACTTC. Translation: CASSLRDEQYF.

In DNA form, the CDR3 reads TGTGCCAGCAGCGTAGACAGGGACACTGAAGCTTTCTTT. Its protein is CASSVDRDTEAFF. The chain recombines TRBV28 with TRBJ1-1; 7 positions agree with TRBD1. CDR3 length: 13 amino acids. CDR1 is MDHEN, CDR2 SYDVKM, per germline. The ends lost 6 bases at V and 3 bases at J; junction bases unmatched: 4.

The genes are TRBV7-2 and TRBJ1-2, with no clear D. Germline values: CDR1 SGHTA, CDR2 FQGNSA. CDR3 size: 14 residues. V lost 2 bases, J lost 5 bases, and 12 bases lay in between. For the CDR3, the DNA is TGTGCCAGCAGCTTAAGAGACACCGGTTATGGCTACACCTTC. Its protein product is CASSLRDTGYGYTF.

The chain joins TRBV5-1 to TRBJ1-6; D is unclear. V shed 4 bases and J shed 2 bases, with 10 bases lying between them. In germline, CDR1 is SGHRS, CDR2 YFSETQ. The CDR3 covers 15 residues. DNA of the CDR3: TGCGCCAGCAGCGTAGGGAGCGCCTATAATTCACCCCTCCACTTT. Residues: CASSVGSAYNSPLHF.

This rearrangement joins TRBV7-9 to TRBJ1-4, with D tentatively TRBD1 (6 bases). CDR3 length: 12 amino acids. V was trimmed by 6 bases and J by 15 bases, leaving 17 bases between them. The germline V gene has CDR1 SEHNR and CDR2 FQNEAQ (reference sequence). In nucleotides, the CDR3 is TGTGCCAGCAGGAAAACACAGGGACCCGTGTTTTTT. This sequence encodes CASRKTQGPVFF.

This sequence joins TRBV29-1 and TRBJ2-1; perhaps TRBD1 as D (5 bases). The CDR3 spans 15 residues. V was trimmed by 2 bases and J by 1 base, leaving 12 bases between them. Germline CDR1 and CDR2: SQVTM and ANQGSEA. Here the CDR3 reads CSVETGSRSYNEQFF. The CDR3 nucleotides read TGCAGCGTTGAAACAGGTTCAAGGTCCTACAATGAGCAGTTCTTC.

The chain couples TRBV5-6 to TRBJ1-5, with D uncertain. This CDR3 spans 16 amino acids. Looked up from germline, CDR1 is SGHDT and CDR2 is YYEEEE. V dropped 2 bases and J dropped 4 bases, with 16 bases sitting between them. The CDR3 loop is CASSFGGPLGNQPQHF. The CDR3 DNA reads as TGTGCCAGCAGCTTTGGAGGTCCTCTGGGAAATCAGCCCCAGCATTTT.

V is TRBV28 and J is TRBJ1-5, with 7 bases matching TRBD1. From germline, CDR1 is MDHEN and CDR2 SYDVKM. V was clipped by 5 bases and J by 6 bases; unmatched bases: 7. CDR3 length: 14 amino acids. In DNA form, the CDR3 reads TGTGCCAGCAGTCCCAGGGGGATGCGTCAGCCCCAGCATTTT. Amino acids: CASSPRGMRQPQHF.

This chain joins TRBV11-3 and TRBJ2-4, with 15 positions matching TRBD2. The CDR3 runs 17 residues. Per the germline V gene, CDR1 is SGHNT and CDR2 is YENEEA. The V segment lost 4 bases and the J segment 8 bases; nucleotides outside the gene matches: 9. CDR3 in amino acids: CASSSGLAGGPGDIQYF. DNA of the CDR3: TGTGCCAGCAGCTCAGGACTAGCGGGAGGGCCCGGTGACATTCAGTACTTC.

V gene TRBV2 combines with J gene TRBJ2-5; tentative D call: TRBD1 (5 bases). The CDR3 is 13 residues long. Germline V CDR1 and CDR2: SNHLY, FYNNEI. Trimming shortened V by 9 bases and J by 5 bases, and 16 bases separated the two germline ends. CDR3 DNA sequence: TGTGCCAGAACTTTAGGGGTCGGGGAGACCCAGTACTTC. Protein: CARTLGVGETQYF. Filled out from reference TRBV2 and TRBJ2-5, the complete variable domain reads EPEVTQTPSHQVTQMGQEVILRCVPISNHLYFYWYRQILGQKVEFLVSFYNNEISEKSEIFDDQFSVERPDGSNFTLKIRSTKLEDSAMYFCARTLGVGETQYFGPGTRLLVL.

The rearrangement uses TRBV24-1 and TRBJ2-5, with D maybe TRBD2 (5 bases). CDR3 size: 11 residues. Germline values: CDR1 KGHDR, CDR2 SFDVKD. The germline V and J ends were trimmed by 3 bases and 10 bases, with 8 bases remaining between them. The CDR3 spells CATSDRRDQYF. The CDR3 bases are TGTGCCACCAGTGATCGCCGGGACCAGTACTTC.

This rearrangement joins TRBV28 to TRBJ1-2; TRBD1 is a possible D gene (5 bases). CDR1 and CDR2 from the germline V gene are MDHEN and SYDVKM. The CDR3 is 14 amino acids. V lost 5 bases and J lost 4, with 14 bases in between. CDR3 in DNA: TGTGCCAGCAGTCCCGGGACTTACAGCTATGGCTACACCTTC. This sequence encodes CASSPGTYSYGYTF.

The CDR3 loop is CASSQEAHSYNSPLHF. The CDR3 DNA sequence: TGTGCCAGCAGCCAAGAGGCGCACAGCTATAATTCACCCCTCCACTTT. J is TRBJ1-6 and V is TRBV4-2; D not certain. The germline gives CDR1 LGHNA, CDR2 YNFKEQ. This CDR3 is 16 amino acids long. V lost 0 bases to trimming and J lost 3 bases, with 9 bases between them.

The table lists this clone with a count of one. The CDR3 region has the DNA TGTGCCAGCAGCCAAGGCTTGAGGAGGGCCAACACCGGGGAGCTGTTTTTT. The encoded protein is CASSQGLRRANTGELFF. V is TRBV4-2 and J is TRBJ2-2; weak D call: TRBD2 (6 bases). Looked up from germline, CDR1 is LGHNA and CDR2 is YNFKEQ. Trimming shortened V by 1 base and J by 2 bases, and 14 bases separated the two germline ends. The CDR3 length is 17 residues.

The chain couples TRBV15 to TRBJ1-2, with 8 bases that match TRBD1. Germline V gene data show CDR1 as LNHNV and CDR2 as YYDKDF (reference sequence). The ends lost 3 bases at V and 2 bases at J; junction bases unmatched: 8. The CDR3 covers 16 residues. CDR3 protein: CATSREGQGRNYGYTF. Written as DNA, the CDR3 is TGTGCCACCAGCAGGGAAGGACAGGGCAGAAACTATGGCTACACCTTC.

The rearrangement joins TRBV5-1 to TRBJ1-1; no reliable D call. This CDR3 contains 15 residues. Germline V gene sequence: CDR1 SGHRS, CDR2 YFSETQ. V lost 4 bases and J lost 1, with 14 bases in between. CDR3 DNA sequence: TGCGCCAGCAGCCTCGACTTATCTACGAACACTGAAGCTTTCTTT. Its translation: CASSLDLSTNTEAFF.

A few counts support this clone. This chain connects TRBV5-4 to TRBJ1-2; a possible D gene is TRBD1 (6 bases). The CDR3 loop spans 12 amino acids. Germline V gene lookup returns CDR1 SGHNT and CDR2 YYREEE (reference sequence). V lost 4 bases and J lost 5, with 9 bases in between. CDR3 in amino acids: CASSPGTYGYTF. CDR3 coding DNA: TGTGCCAGCAGCCCCGGGACATATGGCTACACCTTC. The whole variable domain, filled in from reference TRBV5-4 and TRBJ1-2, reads ETGVTQSPTHLIKTRGQQVTLRCSSQSGHNTVSWYQQALGQGPQFIFQYYREEENGRGNFPPRFSGLQFPNYSSELNVNALELDDSALYLCASSPGTYGYTFGSGTRLTVV.

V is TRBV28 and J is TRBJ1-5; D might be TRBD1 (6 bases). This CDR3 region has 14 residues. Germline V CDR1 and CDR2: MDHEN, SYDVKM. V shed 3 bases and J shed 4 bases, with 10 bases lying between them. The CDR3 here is CASSFLTGNQPQHF. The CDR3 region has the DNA TGTGCCAGCAGTTTTCTTACAGGGAATCAGCCCCAGCATTTT.

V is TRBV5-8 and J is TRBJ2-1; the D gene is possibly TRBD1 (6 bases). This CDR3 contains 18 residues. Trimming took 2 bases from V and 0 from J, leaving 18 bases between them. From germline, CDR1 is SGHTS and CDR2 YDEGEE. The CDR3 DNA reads TGTGCCAGCAGCTTCTCACAGGGAGCCCCTTTCTCCTACAATGAGCAGTTCTTC. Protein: CASSFSQGAPFSYNEQFF. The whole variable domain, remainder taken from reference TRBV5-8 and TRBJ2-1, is EAGVTQSPTHLIKTRGQQATLRCSPISGHTSVYWYQQALGLGLQFLLWYDEGEERNRGNFPPRFSGRQFPNYSSELNVNALELEDSALYLCASSFSQGAPFSYNEQFFGPGTRLTVL.

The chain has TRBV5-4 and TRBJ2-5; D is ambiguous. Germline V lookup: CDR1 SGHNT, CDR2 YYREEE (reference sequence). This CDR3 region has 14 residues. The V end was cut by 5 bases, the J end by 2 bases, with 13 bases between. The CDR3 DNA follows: TGTGCCAGCAGTTCTGAGATTTTACAAGAGACCCAGTACTTC. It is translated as CASSSEILQETQYF.

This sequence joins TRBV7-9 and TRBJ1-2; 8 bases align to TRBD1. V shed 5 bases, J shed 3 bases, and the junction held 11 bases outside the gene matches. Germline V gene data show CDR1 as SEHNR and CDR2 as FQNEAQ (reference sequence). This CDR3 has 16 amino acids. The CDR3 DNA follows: TGTGCCAGCAGCCAAGGCAGGGGGCGCGAGGACTATGGCTACACCTTC. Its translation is CASSQGRGREDYGYTF.

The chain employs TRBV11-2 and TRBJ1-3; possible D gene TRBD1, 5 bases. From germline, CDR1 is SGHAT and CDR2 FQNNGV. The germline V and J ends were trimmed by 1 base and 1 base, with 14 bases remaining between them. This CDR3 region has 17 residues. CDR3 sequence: CASSLGFQGSSGNTIYF. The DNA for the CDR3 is TGTGCCAGCAGCTTAGGTTTTCAGGGTTCTTCTGGAAACACCATATATTTT.

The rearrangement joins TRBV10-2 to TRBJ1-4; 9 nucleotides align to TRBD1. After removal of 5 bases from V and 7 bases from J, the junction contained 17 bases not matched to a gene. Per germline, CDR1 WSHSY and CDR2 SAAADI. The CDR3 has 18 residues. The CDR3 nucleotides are TGCGCCAGCAGTCCAGTCTCCGGGACAGGGAAGATAGGTGAAAAACTGTTTTTT. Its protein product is CASSPVSGTGKIGEKLFF.